The present entry profiles one T cell receptor beta chain with its context. CDR3 length: 15 residues. Germline V gene data show CDR1 as SGHAT and CDR2 as FQNNGV. V lost 8 bases and J lost 1; bases outside the gene matches: 8. This entry belongs to a study of blood T cell repertoires in COVID-19. For the study at large: PBMCs, B-cell-depleted T cells, or T cells were the source of the cDNA or gDNA that made up the material.

Authors' analysis steps: Nucleated cell counts were estimated from reference gene primer amplification. Clones were sequenced by immunoSEQ multiplex PCR, and TCRdb holds only the in-frame ones, with some missing. The DNA was the basis for D and trimming; V, J and clone size are from that table. The table records over 450,000 clones, about 88% of them present only once. Seattle patients were enrolled while actively infected and followed longitudinally. Sequenced material: peripheral blood. The chain couples TRBV11-2 to TRBJ2-5; 9 nucleotides line up with TRBD2. This clonotype originated in a woman aged 50 to 60 with COVID-19, enrolled during active disease. The CDR3 spells CASSTLAGLQETQYF. The CDR3 DNA follows: TGTGCCAGCTCCACACTAGCGGGCCTCCAAGAGACCCAGTACTTC.